These 28 T cell receptor beta chains share one sample of origin, sequenced in a study of beta chain features in type 1 diabetes. The investigators reverse transcribed all of the isolated RNA, so they sequenced expressed TCRB transcripts. TCRdb's table, derived via immunoSEQ multiplex PCR, lists solely in-frame clones and lacks some. The table includes 200,000 to 250,000 clones, around 68% detected once. Sample: naive CD4+ T cells from blood. The receptors derive from a man in his thirties or forties in good health.

Notes on this clone: In the same sample, other DNA sequences code for this CDR3. The chain recombines TRBV9 with TRBJ2-7; tentatively, D is TRBD1 (5 bases). CDR3 length: 14 residues. Germline CDR1 is SGDLS and CDR2 is YYNGEE. V shed 4 bases and J shed 0 bases, with 11 bases lying between them. This chain's CDR3 is CASSPTGSSYEQYF. CDR3 nucleotides: TGTGCCAGCAGCCCCACAGGTAGCTCCTACGAGCAGTACTTC.

The chain joins TRBV30 to TRBJ1-2; the match to TRBD1 covers 7 bases. The CDR3 extends over 13 amino acids. The ends lost 1 base at V and 5 bases at J; junction bases unmatched: 4. Germline V lookup: CDR1 GTSNPN, CDR2 SVGIG (reference sequence). The CDR3 DNA sequence: TGTGCCTGGAGTGCTAGACAGGGTTATGGCTACACCTTC. Encoded protein: CAWSARQGYGYTF.

The chain has TRBV15 and TRBJ2-7, with D hard to call. The ends were cut back, 3 bases at V and 3 bases at J, with 9 bases in the middle. Germline-derived CDR1 and CDR2 are LNHNV and YYDKDF (reference sequence). This CDR3 region has 13 residues. In DNA form, the CDR3 reads TGTGCCACCAGCAGGGACGAAAACTACGAGCAGTACTTC. Encoded protein: CATSRDENYEQYF.

The chain joins TRBV16 to TRBJ2-7; the D gene is possibly TRBD2 (6 bases). This CDR3 region has 14 residues. With 4 bases removed from V and 7 bases from J, the gap between germline ends came to 17 bases. The germline CDR1 and CDR2 sequences are KGHSY and FQNENV. The CDR3 reads CASSLNGGVGEQYF. The DNA of the CDR3 is TGTGCCAGCAGCCTAAACGGGGGTGTCGGGGAGCAGTACTTC.

The rearrangement uses TRBV9 and TRBJ2-5; 7 nucleotides line up with TRBD1. With V trimmed by 0 bases and J by 4 bases, 3 bases remained unmatched. Germline loops: CDR1 SGDLS, CDR2 YYNGEE. The CDR3 runs 14 residues. In DNA form, the CDR3 reads TGTGCCAGCAGCGTAGGACAGGGAATAGAGACCCAGTACTTC. Residues: CASSVGQGIETQYF.

The V call is TRBV14, the J call TRBJ1-1, with TRBD1 matching 9 bases. In germline, CDR1 is SGHDN, CDR2 FVKESK. The CDR3 spans 17 residues. After removal of 1 base from V and 3 bases from J, the junction contained 9 bases not matched to a gene. The DNA of the CDR3 is TGTGCCAGCAGCCAAGTTAATTGGGGACAGGGAGACACTGAAGCTTTCTTT. It yields the protein CASSQVNWGQGDTEAFF.

The chain recombines TRBV11-2 with TRBJ2-3; D not resolved. V was shortened by 4 bases and J by 0 bases, with 11 bases between the two germline ends. Germline CDR1 is SGHAT and CDR2 is FQNNGV. The CDR3 extends over 15 amino acids. The CDR3 reads CASSYRRASTDTQYF. The CDR3 DNA reads as TGTGCCAGCAGCTATAGACGGGCTAGCACAGATACGCAGTATTTT.

This chain uses TRBV27 with TRBJ2-4, with D possibly being TRBD1 (6 bases). Trimming shortened V by 0 bases and J by 0 bases, and 12 bases separated the two germline ends. CDR1 and CDR2 from the germline V gene are MNHEY and SMNVEV (reference sequence). The CDR3 contains 17 residues. CDR3 coding DNA: TGTGCCAGCAGTTTATCCAGGGGTATACTAGCCAAAAACATTCAGTACTTC. Its protein product is CASSLSRGILAKNIQYF.

This sequence joins TRBV29-1 and TRBJ2-7; maybe TRBD1 (6 bases). This CDR3 is 14 amino acids long. Germline CDR1 and CDR2: SQVTM and ANQGSEA. Trimming removed 4 bases from V and 0 bases from J, with 13 bases in between. Here the CDR3 reads CSVAERGSSYEQYF. In DNA form, the CDR3 reads TGCAGCGTTGCCGAGAGGGGGAGCTCCTACGAGCAGTACTTC.

The V and J genes are TRBV7-2 and TRBJ2-1; 10 bases are a match to TRBD2. Unmatched junction bases numbered 6, after V lost 8 bases and J lost 2 bases. This CDR3 comprises 15 residues. Per the germline V gene, CDR1 is SGHTA and CDR2 is FQGNSA. CDR3 in DNA: TGTGCCAGCGCGTTAACTAGCGGGGCCTACAATGAGCAGTTCTTC. Protein: CASALTSGAYNEQFF.

The V gene is TRBV18, the J gene TRBJ2-7, with 9 bases lining up with TRBD1. Germline V gives CDR1 KGHSH, CDR2 LQKENI. V was clipped by 3 bases and J by 6 bases; unmatched bases: 3. This CDR3 contains 13 residues. In DNA, the CDR3 is TGTGCCAGCTCACCCGGGACAGGGAGCGAGCAGTACTTC. As protein: CASSPGTGSEQYF.

The genes are TRBV19 and TRBJ2-6; D is perhaps TRBD2 (5 bases). The germline V and J ends were trimmed by 2 bases and 0 bases, with 8 bases remaining between them. Germline V lookup: CDR1 LNHDA, CDR2 SQIVND (reference sequence). The CDR3 contains 16 residues. The CDR3 loop reads CASSIKRLSGANVLTF. The CDR3 coding sequence is TGTGCCAGTAGTATAAAGCGGCTCTCTGGGGCCAACGTCCTGACTTTC. Combining the CDR3 with reference TRBV19 and TRBJ2-6 gives the whole variable domain DGGITQSPKYLFRKEGQNVTLSCEQNLNHDAMYWYRQDPGQGLRLIYYSQIVNDFQKGDIAEGYSVSREKKESFPLTVTSAQKNPTAFYLCASSIKRLSGANVLTFGAGSRLTVL.

This clone was detected once. The chain links TRBV29-1 to TRBJ2-5, with D possibly TRBD2 on 5 matching bases. Germline V CDR1 and CDR2: SQVTM, ANQGSEA. V was clipped by 3 bases and J by 5 bases, with 10 bases between them. The CDR3 is made up of 12 amino acids. CDR3: CSVEGEVETQYF. In DNA, the CDR3 is TGCAGCGTTGAGGGAGAGGTGGAGACCCAGTACTTC.

This clone showed up just a few times. The chain uses TRBV6-4 and TRBJ2-1, with 11 nucleotides matching TRBD1. The V segment lost 6 bases and the J segment 7 bases; nucleotides outside the gene matches: 8. The CDR3 runs to 15 residues. Germline V gives CDR1 MRHNA, CDR2 SNTAGT. The CDR3, as DNA: TGTGCCAGCAGCAAAACCGGGACAGGGGGAAATGAGCAGTTCTTC. It yields the protein CASSKTGTGGNEQFF.

The chain combines TRBV29-1 with TRBJ2-5; D is uncertain. The CDR3 consists of 12 residues. Germline V lookup: CDR1 SQVTM, CDR2 ANQGSEA. Deletions cut 3 bases from V and 0 bases from J, with 5 bases between. The CDR3 region is CSVDRNQETQYF. The CDR3 nucleotides read TGCAGCGTTGATCGGAACCAAGAGACCCAGTACTTC.

The rearrangement joins TRBV30 to TRBJ2-6, with 7 positions matching TRBD2. The trim removed 8 bases at V and 3 bases at J, leaving 4 bases unmatched. Germline V gene lookup returns CDR1 GTSNPN and CDR2 SVGIG (reference sequence). This CDR3 spans 13 amino acids. In DNA, the CDR3 is TGTGCCCGACGGGGGGATGGGGCCAACGTCCTGACTTTC. It is translated as CARRGDGANVLTF.

The V call is TRBV30, the J call TRBJ2-1, with 7 bases aligning to TRBD2. CDR3 length: 14 amino acids. The germline V gene encodes CDR1 GTSNPN and CDR2 SVGIG (reference sequence). Germline trimming cut 1 base from V and 9 bases from J; bases unmatched to any gene: 9. Here the CDR3 reads CAWSETSFATEQFF. CDR3 bases: TGTGCCTGGAGTGAGACTAGCTTCGCTACTGAGCAGTTCTTC.

The chain recombines TRBV29-1 with TRBJ2-3; D is unresolved. The CDR3 extends over 14 amino acids. Germline loops: CDR1 SQVTM, CDR2 ANQGSEA. V lost 8 bases, J lost 5 bases, and 20 bases lay in between. In DNA form, the CDR3 reads TGCAGCTACGAGGCCCAGTCCAAATTAGATACGCAGTATTTT. Its protein is CSYEAQSKLDTQYF.

The gene calls are TRBV29-1 and TRBJ1-2, with unresolved D. V lost 8 bases to trimming and J lost 5 bases, with 12 bases between them. CDR3 length: 11 residues. In germline, CDR1 is SQVTM, CDR2 ANQGSEA. The CDR3 sequence is CSQDGDYGYTF. In DNA, the CDR3 is TGCAGCCAGGACGGTGATTATGGCTACACCTTC.

This rearrangement joins TRBV5-1 to TRBJ2-3; possibly TRBD1 or TRBD2 for D (6 bases each). The V gene lost 0 bases and the J gene lost 3 bases, with 11 bases spanning the gap. There are 15 residues in the CDR3. In germline, CDR1 is SGHRS, CDR2 YFSETQ. The CDR3 coding sequence is TGCGCCAGCAGCTTGGATGGGGGGCCAACAGATACGCAGTATTTT. This gives the protein CASSLDGGPTDTQYF. Looking up the rest from reference TRBV5-1 and TRBJ2-3 gives the full variable domain: KAGVTQTPRYLIKTRGQQVTLSCSPISGHRSVSWYQQTPGQGLQFLFEYFSETQRNKGNFPGRFSGRQFSNSRSEMNVSTLELGDSALYLCASSLDGGPTDTQYFGPGTRLTVL.

This clone was counted between two and nine times. Other DNA sequences in this specimen translate into the identical CDR3. The rearrangement joins TRBV30 to TRBJ2-1; D possibly corresponds to TRBD2 (5 bases). V shed 0 bases and J shed 0 bases, with 9 bases lying between them. Germline CDR1 reads GTSNPN; CDR2 reads SVGIG (reference sequence). The length of the CDR3 is 15 residues. CDR3 bases: TGTGCCTGGAGTGTACGACGGGGCTCCTACAATGAGCAGTTCTTC. This encodes CAWSVRRGSYNEQFF.

The chain is built from TRBV7-2 and TRBJ2-3; D may be TRBD1 (7 bases). The V end lost 4 bases, the J end lost 6 bases, and 20 bases lay between the germline ends. CDR3 size: 16 residues. Germline CDR1 is SGHTA and CDR2 is FQGNSA. As DNA, the CDR3 is TGTGCCAGCAGCTCGAACACAGGGGTGGAGGGGGATACGCAGTATTTT. This gives the protein CASSSNTGVEGDTQYF.

The chain recombines TRBV29-1 with TRBJ1-3; D gene unclear. Germline-derived CDR1 and CDR2 are SQVTM and ANQGSEA. The CDR3 extends over 16 amino acids. V lost 8 bases to trimming and J lost 0 bases, with 20 bases between them. The CDR3 reads CSHRHRQKISGNTIYF. The CDR3 nucleotides read TGCAGCCATCGGCATAGGCAGAAGATCTCTGGAAACACCATATATTTT.

The rearrangement joins TRBV5-6 to TRBJ2-5; D is ambiguous. The CDR3 consists of 11 residues. Trimming took off 4 bases at V and 4 bases at J, with 5 bases between the two ends. Looked up from germline, CDR1 is SGHDT and CDR2 is YYEEEE. Written as DNA, the CDR3 is TGTGCCAGCAGCGCTGTAGAGACCCAGTACTTC. It specifies CASSAVETQYF.

This chain uses TRBV4-3 with TRBJ2-1, with 7 nucleotides matching TRBD2. V was clipped by 0 bases and J by 3 bases; unmatched bases: 5. The germline V gene has CDR1 LGHNA and CDR2 YSLEER. CDR3 length: 16 residues. CDR3 sequence (DNA): TGCGCCAGCAGCCAAGATTTGCGGGAGTACTACAATGAGCAGTTCTTC. Protein sequence: CASSQDLREYYNEQFF.

This sequence joins TRBV4-3 and TRBJ2-1, with a tentative D call TRBD1 (5 bases). The CDR3 has 15 residues. Germline values: CDR1 LGHNA, CDR2 YSLEER. Deletions cut 4 bases from V and 8 bases from J, with 18 bases between. The CDR3 sequence is CASSPSRGPVDEQFF. For the CDR3, the DNA is TGCGCCAGCAGCCCATCAAGGGGCCCCGTGGATGAGCAGTTCTTC.

The chain uses TRBV25-1 and TRBJ2-7; 7 nucleotides align to TRBD1. After removal of 2 bases from V and 5 bases from J, the junction contained 9 bases not matched to a gene. Germline V gene sequence: CDR1 MGHDK, CDR2 SYGVNS. The CDR3 covers 15 residues. In DNA form, the CDR3 reads TGTGCCAGCAGTGAACCTGGCAGAGGGGGCCACGAGCAGTACTTC. Protein: CASSEPGRGGHEQYF.

In its sample, this clone was seen once. The V call is TRBV15, the J call TRBJ2-7; 11 nucleotides agree with TRBD1. The V gene's germline CDR1 is LNHNV and CDR2 YYDKDF (reference sequence). The CDR3 totals 15 residues. V trimming: 1 base; J trimming: 10 bases; junction bases outside the gene matches: 9. Here the CDR3 reads CATSRGTGGDFPQYF. CDR3 nucleotide sequence: TGTGCCACCAGCAGAGGGACAGGGGGCGATTTTCCCCAGTACTTC.